This T cell receptor (beta chain) appears in the sequencing data of a study of T cells in Graves' hyperthyroidism and ophthalmopathy. Amplified TCR beta CDR3 regions derived from RNA transcripts. When the TCR CDR3 underwent first-round RT-PCR, the HTBI primer set was used. Via MiXCR, TCRdb re-called the multiplex PCR reads, giving one row per CDR3 protein. The data contain 500,000 to 600,000 distinct CDR3 sequences, 46% of them seen just once; the ten biggest clones take up around 8%. This clonotype came up many times. With 0 bases clipped from V and 0 bases from J, the junction kept 4 bases outside the gene matches. This CDR3 contains 15 residues. The V gene's germline CDR1 is DFQATT and CDR2 SNEGSKA (reference sequence).

This sequence originates from a woman under 30 with Graves' hyperthyroidism. Sequencing was performed on peripheral blood or thyroid tissue (not recorded which). The chain carries TRBV20-1 and TRBJ2-7, with 8 bases lining up with TRBD1. The CDR3 here is CSARDLQGGSYEQYF. Written as DNA, the CDR3 is TGCAGTGCTAGAGACCTACAGGGGGGCTCCTACGAGCAGTACTTC.